The rows below give T cell receptor beta chains drawn from one sample of a study of blood T cell repertoires in COVID-19. Measured with immunoSEQ multiplex PCR; TCRdb has only the in-frame clones, and not every one. In the table there are around 100,000 clones, roughly four fifths of which are singletons. The material sequenced was peripheral blood. The receptors stem from a human donor in a cohort sampled during active COVID-19. The CDR3 runs from the conserved cysteine through the conserved F or W. D genes are given only for firm matches. Expanded clones are given a class, and other clones once, few, many or no size at all.

v_call: TRBV18; j_call: TRBJ1-1; d_call: TRBD1; clone_size: once; cdr3_nt: TGTGCCAGCTCACCAGGACAGGGGACTGAAGCTTTCTTT; cdr3_aa: CASSPGQGTEAFF
v_call: TRBV6-4; j_call: TRBJ1-2; d_call: TRBD1; clone_size: .; cdr3_nt: TGTGCCAGCTCCCCCGGGACAGGGGCTAACTATGGCTACACCTTC; cdr3_aa: CASSPGTGANYGYTF
v_call: TRBV29-1; j_call: TRBJ1-3; d_call: TRBD1; clone_size: once; cdr3_nt: TGCAGCGTGGTGGGCAGGGGGCCTGGAAACACCATATATTTT; cdr3_aa: CSVVGRGPGNTIYF
v_call: TRBV6-6; j_call: TRBJ2-3; d_call: TRBD2; clone_size: .; cdr3_nt: TGTGCCAGCAAAAGTAGCGGGAGCCCGGGCACAGATACGCAGTATTTT; cdr3_aa: CASKSSGSPGTDTQYF
v_call: TRBV28; j_call: TRBJ2-2; d_call: .; clone_size: .; cdr3_nt: TGTGCCAGCTTTGGGCTAGCGATGACCGGGGAGCTGTTTTTT; cdr3_aa: CASFGLAMTGELFF
v_call: TRBV11-1; j_call: TRBJ2-1; d_call: TRBD2; clone_size: .; cdr3_nt: TGTGCCAGCAGCTTAAAGCGGGGGGCTAACAATGAGCAGTTCTTC; cdr3_aa: CASSLKRGANNEQFF
v_call: TRBV9; j_call: TRBJ2-7; d_call: TRBD1; clone_size: .; cdr3_nt: TGTGCCAGCAGCACGGGACAGGGGATTTTCTACGAGCAGTACTTC; cdr3_aa: CASSTGQGIFYEQYF
v_call: TRBV10-3; j_call: TRBJ1-3; d_call: TRBD1; clone_size: .; cdr3_nt: TGTGCCATCAGCGACAGGGGGCAGAGCTCTGGAAACACCATATATTTT; cdr3_aa: CAISDRGQSSGNTIYF
v_call: TRBV5-5; j_call: TRBJ2-3; d_call: .; clone_size: .; cdr3_nt: TGTGCCAGCAGCTTGGGAACTAGCACAGATACGCAGTATTTT; cdr3_aa: CASSLGTSTDTQYF
v_call: TRBV7-8; j_call: TRBJ2-5; d_call: TRBD2; clone_size: .; cdr3_nt: TGTGCCAGCGGCCGTAGCGGGAGGGACCAAGAGACCCAGTACTTC; cdr3_aa: CASGRSGRDQETQYF
v_call: TRBV2; j_call: TRBJ2-7; d_call: .; clone_size: .; cdr3_nt: TGTGCCAGCAGTGGGGGCAGGGTCTACGAGCAGTACTTC; cdr3_aa: CASSGGRVYEQYF
v_call: TRBV5-4; j_call: TRBJ2-7; d_call: TRBD1; clone_size: once; cdr3_nt: TGTGCCAGCAGCCGGGGAGGGACAGGGTTTGGGGAGCAGTACTTC; cdr3_aa: CASSRGGTGFGEQYF
v_call: TRBV9; j_call: TRBJ1-5; d_call: TRBD1; clone_size: once; cdr3_nt: TGTGCCAGCAGCTCATGGACAGGGGTCGGACAGCCCCAGCATTTT; cdr3_aa: CASSSWTGVGQPQHF
v_call: TRBV5-4; j_call: TRBJ1-1; d_call: TRBD1; clone_size: .; cdr3_nt: TGTGCCAGCTCCTTAGCAACAGGGGTAGGGACTGAAGCTTTCTTT; cdr3_aa: CASSLATGVGTEAFF
v_call: TRBV7-3; j_call: TRBJ2-1; d_call: TRBD2; clone_size: .; cdr3_nt: TGTGCCAGCAGCTTAATGGGACTAGCAGGCAATGAGCAGTTCTTC; cdr3_aa: CASSLMGLAGNEQFF
v_call: TRBV14; j_call: TRBJ2-7; d_call: .; clone_size: .; cdr3_nt: TGTGCCAGCAGCCAAGCAGGGACCTACGAGCAGTACTTC; cdr3_aa: CASSQAGTYEQYF
v_call: TRBV28; j_call: TRBJ1-2; d_call: TRBD1; clone_size: .; cdr3_nt: TGTGCCAGCAGTGAACCCGACAGGGACTATGGCTACACCTTC; cdr3_aa: CASSEPDRDYGYTF
v_call: TRBV6-5; j_call: TRBJ1-2; d_call: .; clone_size: .; cdr3_nt: TGTGCCAGCAGCCGTACAGCAGGGGACTATGGCTACACCTTC; cdr3_aa: CASSRTAGDYGYTF
v_call: TRBV19; j_call: TRBJ1-6; d_call: TRBD1; clone_size: .; cdr3_nt: TGTGCCAGTAGTCAACGGGACAGGGGCAATAATTCACCCCTCCACTTT; cdr3_aa: CASSQRDRGNNSPLHF
v_call: TRBV7-2; j_call: TRBJ1-6; d_call: .; clone_size: .; cdr3_nt: TGTGCCAGCAGCTTGACGGGGGTCGGTTCACCCCTCCACTTT; cdr3_aa: CASSLTGVGSPLHF
v_call: TRBV24-1; j_call: TRBJ1-1; d_call: .; clone_size: .; cdr3_nt: TGTGCCACCAGTGATTTGAGGGGGACTGAAGCTTTCTTT; cdr3_aa: CATSDLRGTEAFF
v_call: TRBV9; j_call: TRBJ1-1; d_call: .; clone_size: .; cdr3_nt: TGTGCCAGCAGCGGCCGGGAAGTGAGCACTGAAGCTTTCTTT; cdr3_aa: CASSGREVSTEAFF
v_call: TRBV6-5; j_call: TRBJ1-4; d_call: .; clone_size: .; cdr3_nt: TGTGCCAGCAGTTACTCGGGGAGGGGAAATGAAAAACTGTTTTTT; cdr3_aa: CASSYSGRGNEKLFF
v_call: TRBV19; j_call: TRBJ2-1; d_call: TRBD1; clone_size: once; cdr3_nt: TGTGCCAGTAGTGCCCGACAGGGTTCCTACAATGAGCAGTTCTTC; cdr3_aa: CASSARQGSYNEQFF
v_call: TRBV4-3; j_call: TRBJ1-6; d_call: .; clone_size: .; cdr3_nt: TGCGCCAGCAGCCAAGAAGGGACACTCTATAATTCACCCCTCCACTTT; cdr3_aa: CASSQEGTLYNSPLHF
v_call: TRBV9; j_call: TRBJ2-6; d_call: .; clone_size: .; cdr3_nt: TGTGCCAGCAGCTACCGGGGGTCTGGGGCCAACGTCCTGACTTTC; cdr3_aa: CASSYRGSGANVLTF
v_call: TRBV24-1; j_call: TRBJ2-1; d_call: TRBD1; clone_size: .; cdr3_nt: TGTGCCACCAGTGATCCTGGACAGGGGGCAGACAATGAGCAGTTCTTC; cdr3_aa: CATSDPGQGADNEQFF
v_call: TRBV28; j_call: TRBJ2-1; d_call: TRBD2; clone_size: .; cdr3_nt: TGTGCCAGCAGGAGTCGGGGTAGCGGGAGAAATGAGCAGTTCTTC; cdr3_aa: CASRSRGSGRNEQFF
v_call: TRBV19; j_call: TRBJ1-6; d_call: TRBD1; clone_size: .; cdr3_nt: TGTGCCAGTAGTCGACAGGGCGGCTATAATTCACCCCTCCACTTT; cdr3_aa: CASSRQGGYNSPLHF
v_call: TRBV7-2; j_call: TRBJ1-2; d_call: .; clone_size: .; cdr3_nt: TGTGCCAGCAGCCCCTCCGGGGGCTATGGCTACACCTTC; cdr3_aa: CASSPSGGYGYTF
v_call: TRBV29-1; j_call: TRBJ1-2; d_call: .; clone_size: .; cdr3_nt: TGCAGCGTCCCTACTGACAGACAGACTAACTATGGCTACACCTTC; cdr3_aa: CSVPTDRQTNYGYTF
v_call: TRBV7-2; j_call: TRBJ1-1; d_call: .; clone_size: .; cdr3_nt: TGTGCCAGCAGCTTAACGACAGGCACGAGCACTGAAGCTTTCTTT; cdr3_aa: CASSLTTGTSTEAFF
v_call: TRBV5-1; j_call: TRBJ2-5; d_call: TRBD1; clone_size: .; cdr3_nt: TGCGCCAGCAGTTCCATGTCCAGGGGGCATCGGGAGACCCAGTACTTC; cdr3_aa: CASSSMSRGHRETQYF
v_call: TRBV28; j_call: TRBJ2-7; d_call: TRBD2; clone_size: few; cdr3_nt: TGTGCCAGCAGGGAGCTAGCGGGAGGTTCGGGCGAGCAGTACTTC; cdr3_aa: CASRELAGGSGEQYF
v_call: TRBV3-1/TRBV3-2; j_call: TRBJ2-7; d_call: TRBD1; clone_size: .; cdr3_nt: TGTGCCAGCAGCCCGTATACAGGGGTTGCCTACGAGCAGTACTTC; cdr3_aa: CASSPYTGVAYEQYF
v_call: TRBV6-2/TRBV6-3; j_call: TRBJ1-6; d_call: TRBD1; clone_size: many; cdr3_nt: TGTGCCAGCAGCCAACCCGACAGGGTTTCACCCCTCCACTTT; cdr3_aa: CASSQPDRVSPLHF
v_call: TRBV3-1/TRBV3-2; j_call: TRBJ2-7; d_call: TRBD1; clone_size: .; cdr3_nt: TGTGCCAGCAGCCCTCAGGGGGCGGTGGGGCACGAGCAGTACTTC; cdr3_aa: CASSPQGAVGHEQYF
v_call: TRBV5-1; j_call: TRBJ1-6; d_call: .; clone_size: .; cdr3_nt: TGCGCCAGCAGCTCGGGAGGTAGCTCCTATAATTCACCCCTCCACTTT; cdr3_aa: CASSSGGSSYNSPLHF
v_call: TRBV7-9; j_call: TRBJ2-1; d_call: .; clone_size: .; cdr3_nt: TGTGCCAGCAAGTTGACGGGGTCCAGGAAAGGCGATGAGCAGTTCTTC; cdr3_aa: CASKLTGSRKGDEQFF
v_call: TRBV19; j_call: TRBJ1-4; d_call: TRBD1; clone_size: .; cdr3_nt: TGTGCCAGTACGACAGGGCCTGAAAAACTGTTTTTT; cdr3_aa: CASTTGPEKLFF
v_call: TRBV12-5; j_call: TRBJ1-4; d_call: .; clone_size: .; cdr3_nt: TGTGCTAGTGGCACGCAGTCTCGTGAAAAACTGTTTTTT; cdr3_aa: CASGTQSREKLFF
v_call: TRBV19; j_call: TRBJ1-4; d_call: TRBD1; clone_size: .; cdr3_nt: TGTGCCAGTAGCGAATCGGACAGGGGTAGAACTAATGAAAAACTGTTTTTT; cdr3_aa: CASSESDRGRTNEKLFF
v_call: TRBV9; j_call: TRBJ2-5; d_call: TRBD2; clone_size: few; cdr3_nt: TGTGCCAGCAGCGGATCTCGGACTAGCCAAGAGACCCAGTACTTC; cdr3_aa: CASSGSRTSQETQYF
v_call: TRBV29-1; j_call: TRBJ1-2; d_call: TRBD1; clone_size: .; cdr3_nt: TGCAGCGTTGAAAGGAGGGACAGGGAAAACTATGGCTACACCTTC; cdr3_aa: CSVERRDRENYGYTF
v_call: TRBV5-1; j_call: TRBJ2-3; d_call: .; clone_size: .; cdr3_nt: TGCGCCAGCAGGACAGATAGCACAGATACGCAGTATTTT; cdr3_aa: CASRTDSTDTQYF